The sequence of this T cell receptor beta chain was determined in a study of CD8 T cells in ankylosing spondylitis. From the 5' RACE reads, TCRdb called clonotypes with MiXCR, one entry per CDR3 protein. The table lists some 250,000 distinct CDR3 sequences, 7.5% to 9% of them singletons. The sample holds many counts of this clonotype. V was cut by 7 bases and J by 12 bases, with 26 bases left in between. Germline V gene data show CDR1 as SGHRS and CDR2 as YFSETQ. The CDR3 spans 15 residues. The sequenced material came from blood, either unsorted or a sorted T cell fraction (not recorded which). This receptor was obtained from a male donor with ankylosing spondylitis or in good health (not recorded which). The rearrangement uses TRBV5-1 and TRBJ2-1, with D possibly being TRBD1 or TRBD2 (5 bases each). CDR3 in amino acids: CASRIGDGLLYGQFF. The CDR3 DNA sequence: TGCGCCAGCCGGATAGGGGACGGCCTACTTTATGGGCAGTTCTTC.